Shown below are 7 T cell receptor beta chains from a single sample sequenced in a study of cytomegalovirus exposure and HLA in healthy donors. With 60 Vbeta and 13 Jbeta primers, the PCR was carried out. Using immunoSEQ multiplex PCR, the repertoire was profiled, and TCRdb retains in-frame clones only, with some absent. The top ten clones hold roughly 6% of a sample with approximately 140,000 clones, around three quarters of them seen once. The sequenced sample was PBMCs. The receptor source for this set is a woman in her thirties or forties in good health and CMV-seropositive.

This clone showed up just a few times. The chain carries TRBV18 and TRBJ2-7; a possible D gene is TRBD2 (5 bases). CDR1 and CDR2 (germline): KGHSH, LQKENI. V lost 0 bases and J 6 bases, leaving 9 bases between the germline ends. This CDR3 region has 13 residues. The CDR3, as DNA: TGTGCCAGCTCACCACCGCGGCTAGCCGAGCAGTACTTC. Translating gives CASSPPRLAEQYF.

CDR3 bases: TGTGCCAGCAGCTTGGACTACGCGGGAGCCACAGATACGCAGTATTTT. This sequence encodes CASSLDYAGATDTQYF. V and J are TRBV5-4 and TRBJ2-3; the match to TRBD2 covers 7 bases. The germline CDR1 and CDR2 sequences are SGHNT and YYREEE (reference sequence). There are 16 residues in the CDR3. The ends lost 0 bases at V and 2 bases at J; junction bases unmatched: 6.

The genes are TRBV5-4 and TRBJ2-7; TRBD2 matches at 11 bases. The CDR3 sequence is 16 residues long. Per the germline V gene, CDR1 is SGHNT and CDR2 is YYREEE (reference sequence). Trimming cost V 4 bases and J 1 base; bases outside gene matches: 7. CDR3 nucleotides: TGTGCCAGCAGCCCAGCCGGGACTAGCGGATCCTACGAGCAGTACTTC. Translating gives CASSPAGTSGSYEQYF.

The rearrangement uses TRBV2 and TRBJ2-1; 8 nucleotides line up with TRBD2. The J segment lost 9 bases and the V segment lost 5 bases, leaving 15 bases of the junction unmatched. Germline values: CDR1 SNHLY, CDR2 FYNNEI. There are 16 residues in the CDR3. The CDR3 spells CASSLLLAAGVVEQFF. For the CDR3, the DNA is TGTGCCAGCAGTCTCTTACTAGCGGCAGGTGTCGTTGAGCAGTTCTTC. Full variable domain (rest looked up from reference TRBV2 and TRBJ2-1): EPEVTQTPSHQVTQMGQEVILRCVPISNHLYFYWYRQILGQKVEFLVSFYNNEISEKSEIFDDQFSVERPDGSNFTLKIRSTKLEDSAMYFCASSLLLAAGVVEQFFGPGTRLTVL.

This clone turned up a few times. The rearrangement joins TRBV30 to TRBJ2-3; maybe TRBD2 (6 bases). Deletions cut 2 bases from V and 4 bases from J, with 13 bases between. CDR1 and CDR2 from the germline V gene are GTSNPN and SVGIG (reference sequence). The CDR3 length is 14 residues. The CDR3 DNA reads as TGTGCCTGGAGTCCCGGGAGTCTCGCAGATACGCAGTATTTT. This codes for CAWSPGSLADTQYF. Filled out from reference TRBV30 and TRBJ2-3, the complete variable domain reads SQTIHQWPATLVQPVGSPLSLECTVEGTSNPNLYWYRQAAGRGLQLLFYSVGIGQISSEVPQNLSASRPQDRQFILSSKKLLLSDSGFYLCAWSPGSLADTQYFGPGTRLTVL.

CDR3 nucleotide sequence: TGTGCCAGCAGTTTATCTCCCGGGACTAGCGGGACAGATGAGCAGTTCTTC. It encodes CASSLSPGTSGTDEQFF. This chain connects TRBV27 to TRBJ2-1, with 13 bases fitting TRBD2. Per germline, CDR1 MNHEY and CDR2 SMNVEV (reference sequence). The CDR3 contains 17 residues. V gave up 0 bases and J gave up 8 bases; unmatched junction bases: 7.

V is TRBV5-1 and J is TRBJ2-7, with D tentatively TRBD2 (6 bases). CDR3 length equals 15 residues. CDR1 is SGHRS, CDR2 YFSETQ, per germline. V dropped 4 bases and J dropped 3 bases, with 17 bases sitting between them. CDR3 amino acids: CASSLTGTYNYEQYF. As DNA, the CDR3 is TGCGCCAGCAGCCTAACCGGGACTTACAACTACGAGCAGTACTTC.